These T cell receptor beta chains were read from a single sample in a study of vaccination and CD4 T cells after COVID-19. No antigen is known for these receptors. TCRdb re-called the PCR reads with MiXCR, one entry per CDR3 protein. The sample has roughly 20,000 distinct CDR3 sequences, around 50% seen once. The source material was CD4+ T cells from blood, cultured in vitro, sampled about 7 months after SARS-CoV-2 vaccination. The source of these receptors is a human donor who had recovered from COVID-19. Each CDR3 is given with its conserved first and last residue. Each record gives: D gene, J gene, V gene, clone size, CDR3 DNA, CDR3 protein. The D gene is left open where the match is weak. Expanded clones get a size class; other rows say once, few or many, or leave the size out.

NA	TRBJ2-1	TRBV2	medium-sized	TGTGCCAGCCGTTCGGGAGTCGTGGACGAGCAGTTCTTC	CASRSGVVDEQFF
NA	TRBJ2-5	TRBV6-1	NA	TGTGCCAGCAGCTCTGGCTACTCACTAGAGACCCAGTACTTC	CASSSGYSLETQYF
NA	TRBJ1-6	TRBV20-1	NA	TGCAGTGCCCAACCTAGGGGTTTCGGTAATTCACCCCTCCACTTT	CSAQPRGFGNSPLHF
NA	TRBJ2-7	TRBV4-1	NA	TGCGCCAGCAGCCAAGATATGAGCTCCTACGAGCAGTACTTC	CASSQDMSSYEQYF
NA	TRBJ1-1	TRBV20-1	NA	TGCAGTGTAGACCCGGACCCGGGCACTGAAGCTTTCTTT	CSVDPDPGTEAFF
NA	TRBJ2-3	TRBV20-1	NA	TGCAGTGCTTCCAACGTAGCGGATCGCACAGATACGCAGTATTTT	CSASNVADRTDTQYF
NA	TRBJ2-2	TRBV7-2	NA	TGTGCCAGCAGCTTAGGTCCGGCAGGCGGGGAGCTGTTTTTT	CASSLGPAGGELFF
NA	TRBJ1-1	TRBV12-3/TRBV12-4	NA	TGTGCCAGCAGTACTGAAAGGGCGACTGAAGCTTTCTTT	CASSTERATEAFF
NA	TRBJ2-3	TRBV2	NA	TGTGCCAGCAGTGATGGCACCACAGATACGCAGTATTTT	CASSDGTTDTQYF
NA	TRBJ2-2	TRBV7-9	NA	TGTGCCAGCAGCACAATCTCTACCGGGGAGCTGTTTTTT	CASSTISTGELFF
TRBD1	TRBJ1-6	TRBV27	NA	TGTGCCAGCAGTTTGAGGGGGCTTGGAAATTCACCCCTCCACTTT	CASSLRGLGNSPLHF
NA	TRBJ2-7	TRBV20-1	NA	TGCAGTGCTAGACCCCCTAGGGCCTCAATGGACGAGCAGTACTTC	CSARPPRASMDEQYF
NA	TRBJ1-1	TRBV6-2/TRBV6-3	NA	TGTGCCAGCAGCCCTTGGGCAGGGGACACTGAAGCTTTCTTT	CASSPWAGDTEAFF
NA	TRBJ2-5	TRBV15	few	TGTGCCACCAGCAGGACCGACTCGGGACCGGGCGACCAGTACTTC	CATSRTDSGPGDQYF
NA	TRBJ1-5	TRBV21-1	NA	NA	CASSKAGQFWEQYFGPGNQPQHF
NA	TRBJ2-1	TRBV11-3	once	TGTGCCAGCAGGTATGCCCTCTCCTACAATGAGCAGTTCTTC	CASRYALSYNEQFF